Here is one T cell receptor beta chain with its context. Sequencing used immunoSEQ multiplex PCR; TCRdb keeps in-frame clones, though not all of them. The sample carries tens of thousands of clones, around 87% recorded once. This entry belongs to a study of control samples from healthy donors and cancer patients. Trimming took 3 bases from V and 1 from J; bases not matched to a gene: 5. CDR3 size: 15 residues. Germline V lookup: CDR1 SGDLS, CDR2 YYNGEE. The TCR was taken from a man aged 50-60 years in good health. The chain couples TRBV9 to TRBJ1-1, with 8 bases identical to TRBD1. The source material was blood. The DNA of the CDR3 is TGTGCCAGCAGCGGTAGTGGGACAGGGAACACTGAAGCTTTCTTT. Its protein is CASSGSGTGNTEAFF.